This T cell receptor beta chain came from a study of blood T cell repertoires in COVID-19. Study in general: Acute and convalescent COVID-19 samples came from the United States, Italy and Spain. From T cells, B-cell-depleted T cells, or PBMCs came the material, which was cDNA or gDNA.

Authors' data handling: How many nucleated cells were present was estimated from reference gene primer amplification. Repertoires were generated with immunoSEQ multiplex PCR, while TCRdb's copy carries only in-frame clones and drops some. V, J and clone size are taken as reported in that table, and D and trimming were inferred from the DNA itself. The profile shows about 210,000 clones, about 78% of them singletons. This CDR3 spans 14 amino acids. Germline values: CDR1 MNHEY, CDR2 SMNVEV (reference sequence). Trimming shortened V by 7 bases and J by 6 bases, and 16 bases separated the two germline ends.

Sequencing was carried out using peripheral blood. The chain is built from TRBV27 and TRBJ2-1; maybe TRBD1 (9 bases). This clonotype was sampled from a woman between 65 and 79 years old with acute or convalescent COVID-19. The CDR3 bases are TGTGCCAGCACCGGGGGGGACAGGGTCAATGAGCAGTTCTTC. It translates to CASTGGDRVNEQFF.